This T cell receptor (beta chain) was captured by sequencing in a study of blood T cell repertoires in COVID-19. Across the study: Samples taken during acute and convalescent COVID-19 were collected in the United States, Italy and Spain.

V lost 5 bases and J lost 4, with 14 bases in between. This CDR3 contains 14 residues. Germline V gives CDR1 SGHTA, CDR2 FQGNSA. As handled by the study authors: Estimated nucleated cell counts came from reference gene primer amplification. Clones were read by immunoSEQ multiplex PCR, and TCRdb kept only the in-frame ones, dropping some. V and J calls and clone size come straight from that table; D and trimming were deduced from the DNA. The table has about 140,000 clones, roughly 88% seen once. The chain is built from TRBV7-2 and TRBJ1-2; D is perhaps TRBD1 (6 bases). The sequence derives from a man aged 65 to 79 with acute or convalescent COVID-19. Sequences were obtained from peripheral blood. CDR3 bases: TGTGCCAGCAGCCCAAGGACAGCGAGCTATGGCTACACCTTC. As protein: CASSPRTASYGYTF. Variable domain in full (rest from reference TRBV7-2 and TRBJ1-2): GAGVSQSPSNKVTEKGKDVELRCDPISGHTALYWYRQSLGQGLEFLIYFQGNSAPDKSGLPSDRFSAERTGGSVSTLTIQRTQQEDSAVYLCASSPRTASYGYTFGSGTRLTVV.